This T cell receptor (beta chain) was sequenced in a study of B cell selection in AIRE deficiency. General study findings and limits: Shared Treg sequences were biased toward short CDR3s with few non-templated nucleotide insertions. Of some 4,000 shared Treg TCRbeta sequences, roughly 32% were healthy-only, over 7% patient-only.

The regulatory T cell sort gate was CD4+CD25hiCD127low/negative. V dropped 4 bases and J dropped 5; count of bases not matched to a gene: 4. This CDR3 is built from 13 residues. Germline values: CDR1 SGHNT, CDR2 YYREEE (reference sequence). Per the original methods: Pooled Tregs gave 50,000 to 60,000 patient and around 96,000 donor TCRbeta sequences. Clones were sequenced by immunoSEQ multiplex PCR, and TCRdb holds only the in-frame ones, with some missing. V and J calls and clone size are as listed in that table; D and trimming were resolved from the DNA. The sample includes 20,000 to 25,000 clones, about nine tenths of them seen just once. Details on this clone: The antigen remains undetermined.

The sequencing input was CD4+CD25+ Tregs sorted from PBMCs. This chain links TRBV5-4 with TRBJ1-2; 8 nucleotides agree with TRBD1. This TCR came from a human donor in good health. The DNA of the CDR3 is TGTGCCAGCAGCCACGGACAGGGTTATGGCTACACCTTC. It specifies CASSHGQGYGYTF.